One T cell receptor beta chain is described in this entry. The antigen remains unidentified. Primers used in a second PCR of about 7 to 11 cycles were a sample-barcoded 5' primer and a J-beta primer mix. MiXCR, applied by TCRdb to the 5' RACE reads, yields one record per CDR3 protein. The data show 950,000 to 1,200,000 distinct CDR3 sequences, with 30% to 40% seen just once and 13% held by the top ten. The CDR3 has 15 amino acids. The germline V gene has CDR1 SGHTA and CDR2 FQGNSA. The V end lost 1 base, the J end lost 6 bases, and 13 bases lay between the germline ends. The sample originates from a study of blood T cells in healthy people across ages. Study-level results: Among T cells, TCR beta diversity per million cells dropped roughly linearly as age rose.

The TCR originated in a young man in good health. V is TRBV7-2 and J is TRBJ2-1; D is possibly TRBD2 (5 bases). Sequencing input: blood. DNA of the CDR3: TGTGCCAGCAGCTTAGTTGCCCCAAGCGGCAATGAGCAGTTCTTC. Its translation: CASSLVAPSGNEQFF.